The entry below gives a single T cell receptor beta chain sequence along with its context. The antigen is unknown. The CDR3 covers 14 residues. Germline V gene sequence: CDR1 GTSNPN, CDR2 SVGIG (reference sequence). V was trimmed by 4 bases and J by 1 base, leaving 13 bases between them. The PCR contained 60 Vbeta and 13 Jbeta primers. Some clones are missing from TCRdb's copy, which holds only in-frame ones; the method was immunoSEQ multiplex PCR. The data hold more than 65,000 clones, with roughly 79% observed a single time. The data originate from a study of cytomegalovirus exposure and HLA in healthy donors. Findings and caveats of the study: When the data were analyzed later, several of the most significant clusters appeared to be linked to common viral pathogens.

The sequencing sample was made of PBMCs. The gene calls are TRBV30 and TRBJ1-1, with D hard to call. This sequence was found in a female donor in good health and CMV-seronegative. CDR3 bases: TGTGCCTGGACGGATGGCACTAGGAACACTGAAGCTTTCTTT. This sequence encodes CAWTDGTRNTEAFF.